Given below is one TCR beta chain in context. No antigen is known for it. The data are from a study of T cells in Graves' hyperthyroidism and ophthalmopathy. Study conclusions and caveats: Most thyroid clonotypes that were expanded above 0.001 also turned up in blood.

CDR1 and CDR2 (germline): MNHNS, SASEGT. CDR3 length: 10 residues. Graves' hyperthyroidism without ophthalmopathy progression within 18 months was termed stable. Patients aged 18 to 65 had newly diagnosed hyperthyroidism lasting under 2 months. Researchers amplified the TCR beta CDR3 regions from RNA transcripts. Carried out on the TCR CDR3, a first-round RT-PCR used the HTBI primer set. TCRdb called the multiplex PCR reads again in MiXCR, with one record for every CDR3 protein. The data contain around 620,000 distinct CDR3 sequences, roughly 16% of them singletons. The sample comprised blood. This TCR was recovered from a woman aged 25 to 39 with Graves' hyperthyroidism. The V gene is TRBV6-1, the J gene TRBJ1-2, with no clear D. DNA for the CDR3: TGTGCTACGGAAGGGAGCGGCTACACCTTC. This encodes CATEGSGYTF.